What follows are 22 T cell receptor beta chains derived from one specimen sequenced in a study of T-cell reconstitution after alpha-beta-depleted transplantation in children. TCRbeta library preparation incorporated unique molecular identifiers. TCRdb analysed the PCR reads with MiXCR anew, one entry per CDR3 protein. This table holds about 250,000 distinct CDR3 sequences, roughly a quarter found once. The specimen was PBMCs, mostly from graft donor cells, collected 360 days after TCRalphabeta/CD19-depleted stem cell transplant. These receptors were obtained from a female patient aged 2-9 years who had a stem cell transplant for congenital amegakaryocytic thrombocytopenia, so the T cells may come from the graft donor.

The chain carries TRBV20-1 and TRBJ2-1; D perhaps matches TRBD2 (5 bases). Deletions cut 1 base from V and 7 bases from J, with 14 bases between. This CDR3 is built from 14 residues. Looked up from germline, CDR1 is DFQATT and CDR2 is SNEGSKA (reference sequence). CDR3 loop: CSARAGSGLNEQFF. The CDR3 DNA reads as TGCAGTGCTAGAGCGGGGAGTGGTTTGAATGAGCAGTTCTTC.

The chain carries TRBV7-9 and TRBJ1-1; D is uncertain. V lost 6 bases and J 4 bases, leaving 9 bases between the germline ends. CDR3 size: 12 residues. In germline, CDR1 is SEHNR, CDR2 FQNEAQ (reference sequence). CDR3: CASRLHPTEAFF. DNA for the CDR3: TGTGCCAGCAGACTACACCCCACTGAAGCTTTCTTT.

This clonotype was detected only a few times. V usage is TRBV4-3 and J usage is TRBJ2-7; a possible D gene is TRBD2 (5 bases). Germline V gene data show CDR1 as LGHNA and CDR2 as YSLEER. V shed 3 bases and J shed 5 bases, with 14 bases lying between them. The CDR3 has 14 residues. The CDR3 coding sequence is TGCGCCAGCAGCCATGCCGCCGGGGTCCACGAGCAGTACTTC. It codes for CASSHAAGVHEQYF.

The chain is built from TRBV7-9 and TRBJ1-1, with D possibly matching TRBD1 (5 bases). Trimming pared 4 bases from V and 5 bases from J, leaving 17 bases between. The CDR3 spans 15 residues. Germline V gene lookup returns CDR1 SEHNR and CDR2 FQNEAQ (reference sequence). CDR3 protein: CASSSLNGAGTEAFF. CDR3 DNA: TGTGCCAGCAGCTCCCTGAACGGGGCTGGGACTGAAGCTTTCTTT.

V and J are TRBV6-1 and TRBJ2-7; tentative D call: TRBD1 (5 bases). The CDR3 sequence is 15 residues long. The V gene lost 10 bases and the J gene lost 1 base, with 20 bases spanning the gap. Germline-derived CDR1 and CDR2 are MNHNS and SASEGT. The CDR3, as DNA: TGTGCCACAACGAAAGAGACAGTAGGTTCCTACGAGCAGTACTTC. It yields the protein CATTKETVGSYEQYF.

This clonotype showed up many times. As DNA, the CDR3 is TGTGCCAGCAGGAGGACCCCCTATAATTCACCCCTCCACTTT. Its protein product is CASRRTPYNSPLHF. V gene TRBV7-8 combines with J gene TRBJ1-6; no clear D. This CDR3 has 14 residues. V lost 6 bases, J lost 2 bases, and 8 bases lay in between. CDR1 is SGHVS and CDR2 is FQNEAQ in the germline V gene. The full variable domain, rest sourced from reference TRBV7-8 and TRBJ1-6, is GAGVSQSPRYKVAKRGQDVALRCDPISGHVSLFWYQQALGQGPEFLTYFQNEAQLDKSGLPSDRFFAERPEGSVSTLKIQRTQQEDSAVYLCASRRTPYNSPLHFGNGTRLTVT.

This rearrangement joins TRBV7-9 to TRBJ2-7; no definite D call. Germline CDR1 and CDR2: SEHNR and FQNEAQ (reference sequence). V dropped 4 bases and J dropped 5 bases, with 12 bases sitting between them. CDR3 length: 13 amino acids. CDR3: CASSSSRNHEQYF. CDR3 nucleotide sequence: TGTGCCAGCAGCTCTTCTAGGAACCACGAGCAGTACTTC.

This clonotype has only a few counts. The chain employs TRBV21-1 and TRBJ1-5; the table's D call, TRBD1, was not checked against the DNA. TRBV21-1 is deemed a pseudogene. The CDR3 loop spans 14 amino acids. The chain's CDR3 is CASTIPGTNQPQHF. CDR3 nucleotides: TGTGCCAGCACCATACCGGGGACCAATCAGCCCCAGCATTTT.

The CDR3 sequence: CASSLAASETQYF. DNA for the CDR3: TGCGCCAGCAGCTTGGCAGCAAGCGAGACCCAGTACTTC. V is TRBV5-1 and J is TRBJ2-5; D is uncertain. CDR1 and CDR2 from the germline V gene are SGHRS and YFSETQ. The CDR3 is 13 amino acids. V gave up 0 bases and J gave up 5 bases, with 8 bases separating them.

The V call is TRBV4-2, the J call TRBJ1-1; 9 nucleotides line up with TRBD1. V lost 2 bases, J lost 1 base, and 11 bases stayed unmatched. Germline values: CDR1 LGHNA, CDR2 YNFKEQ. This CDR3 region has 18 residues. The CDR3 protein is CASSQYPGTGNPNTEAFF. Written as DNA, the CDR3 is TGTGCCAGCAGCCAATACCCCGGGACAGGGAACCCGAACACTGAAGCTTTCTTT.

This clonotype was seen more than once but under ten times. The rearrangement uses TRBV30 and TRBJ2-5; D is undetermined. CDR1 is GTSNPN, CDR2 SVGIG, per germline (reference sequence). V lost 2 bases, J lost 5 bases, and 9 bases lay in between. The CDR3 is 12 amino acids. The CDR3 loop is CAWSQQSETQYF. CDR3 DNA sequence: TGTGCCTGGAGTCAACAGTCTGAGACCCAGTACTTC.

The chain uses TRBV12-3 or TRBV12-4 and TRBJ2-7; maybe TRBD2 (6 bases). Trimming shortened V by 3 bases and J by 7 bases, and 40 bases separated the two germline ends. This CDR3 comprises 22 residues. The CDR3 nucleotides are TGTGCCAGCAGTTTGATTTGGCGCGGAGCTGGGCTGGTGCGCGCGGGATCCTGGGAGCAGTACTTC. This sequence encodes CASSLIWRGAGLVRAGSWEQYF.

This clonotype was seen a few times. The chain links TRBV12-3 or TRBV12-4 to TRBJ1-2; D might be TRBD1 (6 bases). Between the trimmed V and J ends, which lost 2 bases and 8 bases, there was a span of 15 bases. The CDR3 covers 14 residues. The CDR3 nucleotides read TGTGCCAGCAGTTTATCCAGGACAGAAGGCGGCTACACCTTC. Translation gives CASSLSRTEGGYTF.

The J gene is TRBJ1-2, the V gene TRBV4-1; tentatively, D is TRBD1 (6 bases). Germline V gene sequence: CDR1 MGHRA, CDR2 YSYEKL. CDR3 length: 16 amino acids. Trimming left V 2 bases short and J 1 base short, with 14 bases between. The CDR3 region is CASSQTAGVRNYGYTF. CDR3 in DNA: TGCGCCAGCAGCCAAACAGCAGGGGTCCGTAACTATGGCTACACCTTC.

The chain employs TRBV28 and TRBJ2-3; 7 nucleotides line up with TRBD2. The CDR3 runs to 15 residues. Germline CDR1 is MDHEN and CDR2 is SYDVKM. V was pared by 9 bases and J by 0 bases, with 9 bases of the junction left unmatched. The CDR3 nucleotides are TGTGCCAGATGGGACTATGAGACTAGCACAGATACGCAGTATTTT. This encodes CARWDYETSTDTQYF.

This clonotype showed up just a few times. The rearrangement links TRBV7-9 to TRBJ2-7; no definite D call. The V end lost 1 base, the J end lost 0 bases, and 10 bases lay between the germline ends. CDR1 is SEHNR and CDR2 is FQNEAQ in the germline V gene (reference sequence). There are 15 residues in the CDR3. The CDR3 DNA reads TGTGCCAGCAGCTTAGTCCCAACTGGCTCCTACGAGCAGTACTTC. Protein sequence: CASSLVPTGSYEQYF.

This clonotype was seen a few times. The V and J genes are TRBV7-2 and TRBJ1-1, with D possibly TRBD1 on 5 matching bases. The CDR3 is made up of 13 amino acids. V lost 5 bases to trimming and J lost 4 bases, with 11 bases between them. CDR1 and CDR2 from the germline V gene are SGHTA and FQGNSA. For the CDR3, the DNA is TGTGCCAGCAGCCCAGTCGGGGGCACTGAAGCTTTCTTT. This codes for CASSPVGGTEAFF.

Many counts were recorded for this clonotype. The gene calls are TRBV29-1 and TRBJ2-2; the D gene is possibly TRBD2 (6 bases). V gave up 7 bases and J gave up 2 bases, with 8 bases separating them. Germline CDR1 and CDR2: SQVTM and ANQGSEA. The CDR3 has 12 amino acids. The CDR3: CSGGLNTGELFF. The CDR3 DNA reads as TGCAGCGGGGGACTCAACACCGGGGAGCTGTTTTTT.

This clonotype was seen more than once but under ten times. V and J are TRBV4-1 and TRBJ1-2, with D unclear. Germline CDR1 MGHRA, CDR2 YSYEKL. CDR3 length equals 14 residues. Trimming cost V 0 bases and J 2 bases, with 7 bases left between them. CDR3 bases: TGCGCCAGCAGCCAAGAGACACAGAACTATGGCTACACCTTC. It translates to CASSQETQNYGYTF.

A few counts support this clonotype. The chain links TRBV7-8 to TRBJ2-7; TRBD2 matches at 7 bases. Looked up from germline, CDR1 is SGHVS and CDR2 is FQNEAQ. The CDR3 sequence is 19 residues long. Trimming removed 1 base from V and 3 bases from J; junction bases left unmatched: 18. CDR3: CASSLEFGGREVFFYEQYF. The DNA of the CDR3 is TGTGCCAGCAGCTTAGAATTCGGAGGACGGGAGGTTTTTTTCTACGAGCAGTACTTC.

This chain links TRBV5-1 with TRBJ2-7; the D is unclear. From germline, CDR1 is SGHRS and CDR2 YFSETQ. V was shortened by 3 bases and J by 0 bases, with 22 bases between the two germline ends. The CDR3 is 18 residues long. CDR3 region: CASSSAPFRAVGSYEQYF. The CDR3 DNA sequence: TGCGCCAGCAGCTCGGCCCCCTTTAGGGCGGTAGGCTCCTACGAGCAGTACTTC. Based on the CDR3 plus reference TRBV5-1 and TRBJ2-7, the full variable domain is KAGVTQTPRYLIKTRGQQVTLSCSPISGHRSVSWYQQTPGQGLQFLFEYFSETQRNKGNFPGRFSGRQFSNSRSEMNVSTLELGDSALYLCASSSAPFRAVGSYEQYFGPGTRLTVT.

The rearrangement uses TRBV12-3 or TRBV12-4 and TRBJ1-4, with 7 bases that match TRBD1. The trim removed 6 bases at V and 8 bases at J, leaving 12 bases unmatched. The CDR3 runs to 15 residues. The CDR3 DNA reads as TGTGCCAGCAGCCCCTACGACAGGGTGGGGGAAAAACTGTTTTTT. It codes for CASSPYDRVGEKLFF.